This T cell receptor (beta chain) was identified in a study of cytotoxic CD8 clonotypes in ibrutinib-treated CLL. Study findings and constraints: Public clonotypes proved infrequent, and on treatment they shrank or remained steady.

This clone was recorded a few times. Its specificity is unknown. Sequencing was performed with immunoSEQ multiplex PCR; in TCRdb, only in-frame clones are kept and a portion is missing. Of 200,000 or so clones listed, 60% to 80% were seen once; the top ten hold over 9.5%. Between the trimmed V and J ends, which lost 6 bases and 8 bases, there was a span of 23 bases. Germline V gene lookup returns CDR1 LGHNA and CDR2 YNFKEQ. The CDR3 spans 16 residues. This receptor was obtained from a human donor with chronic lymphocytic leukemia. The chain joins TRBV4-2 to TRBJ1-3, with a tentative D call TRBD1 (5 bases). The source was PBMCs, collected after 12 months of ibrutinib treatment. CDR3 in DNA: TGTGCCAGCAGGCGGGCCGGGACTCCCGCGTTGGACACCATATATTTT. Translation: CASRRAGTPALDTIYF.